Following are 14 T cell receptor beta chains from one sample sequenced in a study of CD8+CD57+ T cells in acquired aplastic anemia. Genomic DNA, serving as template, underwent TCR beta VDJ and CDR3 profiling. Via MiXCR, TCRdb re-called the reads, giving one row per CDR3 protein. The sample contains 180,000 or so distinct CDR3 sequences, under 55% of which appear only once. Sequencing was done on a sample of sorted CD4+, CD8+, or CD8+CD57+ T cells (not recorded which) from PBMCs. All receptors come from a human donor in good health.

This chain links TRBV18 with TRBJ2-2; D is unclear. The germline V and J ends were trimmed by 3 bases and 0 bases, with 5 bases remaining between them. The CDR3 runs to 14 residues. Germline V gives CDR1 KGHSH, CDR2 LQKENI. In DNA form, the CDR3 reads TGTGCCAGCTCACCCCTATCGAACACCGGGGAGCTGTTTTTT. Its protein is CASSPLSNTGELFF.

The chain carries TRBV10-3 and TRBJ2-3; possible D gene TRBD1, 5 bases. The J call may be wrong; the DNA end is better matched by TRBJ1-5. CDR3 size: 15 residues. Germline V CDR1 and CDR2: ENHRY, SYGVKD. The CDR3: CAISETGTKVVTQHF. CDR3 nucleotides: TGTGCCATCAGTGAGACCGGGACCAAAGTCGTTACGCAGCATTTT.

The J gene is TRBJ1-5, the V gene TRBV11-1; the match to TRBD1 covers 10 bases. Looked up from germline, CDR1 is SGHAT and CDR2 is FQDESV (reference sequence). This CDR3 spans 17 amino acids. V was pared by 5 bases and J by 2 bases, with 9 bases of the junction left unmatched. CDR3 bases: TGTGCCAGCAGCCCAGGGACAGGGGTTTTTGGCAATCAGCCCCAGCATTTT. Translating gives CASSPGTGVFGNQPQHF.

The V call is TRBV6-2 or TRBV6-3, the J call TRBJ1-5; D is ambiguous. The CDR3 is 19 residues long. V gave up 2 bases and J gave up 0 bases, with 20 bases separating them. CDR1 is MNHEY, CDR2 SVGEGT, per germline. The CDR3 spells CASSYIGQLWPNSNQPQHF. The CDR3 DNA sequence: TGTGCCAGCAGTTACATAGGCCAGCTCTGGCCGAATAGCAATCAGCCCCAGCATTTT.

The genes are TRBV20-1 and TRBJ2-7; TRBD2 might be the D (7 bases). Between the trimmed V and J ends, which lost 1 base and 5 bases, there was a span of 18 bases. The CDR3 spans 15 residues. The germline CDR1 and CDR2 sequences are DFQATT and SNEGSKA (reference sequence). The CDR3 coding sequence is TGCAGTGCTAGAGTGGGGGGAGGGGGTAGGGACGAGCAGTACTTC. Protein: CSARVGGGGRDEQYF.

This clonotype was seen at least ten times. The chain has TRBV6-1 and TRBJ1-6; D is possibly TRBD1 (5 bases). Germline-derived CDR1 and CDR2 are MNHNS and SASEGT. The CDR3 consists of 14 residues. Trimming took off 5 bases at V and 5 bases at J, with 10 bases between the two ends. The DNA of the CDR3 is TGTGCCAGCAGTATTCAGGGAAATAATTCACCCCTCCACTTT. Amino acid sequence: CASSIQGNNSPLHF.

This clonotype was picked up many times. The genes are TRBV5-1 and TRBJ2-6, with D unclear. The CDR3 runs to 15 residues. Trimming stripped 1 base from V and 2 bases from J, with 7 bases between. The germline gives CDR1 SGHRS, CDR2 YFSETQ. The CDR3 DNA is TGCGCCAGCAGCTTGTTACGGGCTGGGGCCAACGTCCTGACTTTC. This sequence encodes CASSLLRAGANVLTF.

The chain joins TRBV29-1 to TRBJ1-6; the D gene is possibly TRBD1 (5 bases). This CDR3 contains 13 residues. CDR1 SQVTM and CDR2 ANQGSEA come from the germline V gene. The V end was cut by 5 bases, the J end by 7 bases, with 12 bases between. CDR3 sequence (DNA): TGCAGCGTTTTGGAGGGGAGCAATTCACCCCTCCACTTT. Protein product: CSVLEGSNSPLHF.

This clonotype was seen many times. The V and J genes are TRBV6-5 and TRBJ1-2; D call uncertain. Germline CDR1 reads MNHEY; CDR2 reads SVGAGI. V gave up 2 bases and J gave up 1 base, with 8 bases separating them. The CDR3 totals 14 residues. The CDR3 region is CASSYEGGNYGYTF. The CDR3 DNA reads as TGTGCCAGCAGTTACGAGGGTGGTAACTATGGCTACACCTTC.

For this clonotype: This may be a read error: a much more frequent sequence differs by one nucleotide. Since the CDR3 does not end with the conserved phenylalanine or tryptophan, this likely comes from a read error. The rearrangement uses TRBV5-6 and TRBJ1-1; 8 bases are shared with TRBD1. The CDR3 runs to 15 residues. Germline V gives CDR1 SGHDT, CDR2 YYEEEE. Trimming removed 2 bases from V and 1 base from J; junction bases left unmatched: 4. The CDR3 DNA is TGTGCCAGCAGCTTACTGGACAGGGCGAACACTGAAGCTTTCCTT. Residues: CASSLLDRANTEAFL.

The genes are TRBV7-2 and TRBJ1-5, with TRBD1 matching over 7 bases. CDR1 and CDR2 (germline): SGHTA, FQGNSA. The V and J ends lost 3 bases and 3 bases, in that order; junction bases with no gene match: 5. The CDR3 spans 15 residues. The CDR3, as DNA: TGTGCCAGCAGCTTCGGGGACAGCCTCAATCAGCCCCAGCATTTT. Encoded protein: CASSFGDSLNQPQHF.

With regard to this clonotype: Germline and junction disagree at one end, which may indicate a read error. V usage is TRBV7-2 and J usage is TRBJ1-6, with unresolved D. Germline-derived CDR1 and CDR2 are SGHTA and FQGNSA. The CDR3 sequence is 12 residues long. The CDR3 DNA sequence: TGTGCCTGCAGCTTTGAAGTGGGGCCCCTCCACTTT. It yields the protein CACSFEVGPLHF.

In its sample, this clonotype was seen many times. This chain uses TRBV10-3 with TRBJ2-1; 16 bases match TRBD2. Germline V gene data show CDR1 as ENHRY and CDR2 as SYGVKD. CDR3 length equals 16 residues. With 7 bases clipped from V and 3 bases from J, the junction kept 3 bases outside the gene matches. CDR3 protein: CAIKGTSGRVYNEQFF. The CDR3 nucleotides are TGTGCCATCAAAGGGACTAGCGGGAGGGTCTACAATGAGCAGTTCTTC.

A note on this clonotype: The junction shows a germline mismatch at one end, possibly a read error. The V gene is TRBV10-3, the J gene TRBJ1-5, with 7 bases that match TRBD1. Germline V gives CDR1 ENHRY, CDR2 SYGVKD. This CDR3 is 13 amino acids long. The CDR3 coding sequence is TGTGCCATCAGTCGACAGGGCAATCAGCACCAGCATTTT. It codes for CAISRQGNQHQHF.